The 15 T cell receptor beta chains below were found in one sample sequenced in a study of response to subunit inactivated influenza vaccine (dated by TCRdb to the late 2010s). The library relied on RT-PCR. Sequencing instrument: Illumina HiSeq 2500. TCRdb redid the processing of the public reads, applying fastp at Q25 and MiXCR, and retained in-frame beta chains. Here each entry gathers all rows of one CDR3 protein and keeps the most common genes and DNA. This sample gives about 170,000 distinct CDR3 sequences in total; around 11% of them show up just once. The top ten hold roughly 36% of the sample. The sequencing used CD8+ T cells sorted from PBMCs, collected less than 30 months after vaccination. The receptors originated from a man aged 50 to 75 who received an inactivated influenza vaccine. Donor details come from another sample of the same person, matched by shared clones.

The rearrangement uses TRBV20-1 and TRBJ2-1; 10 bases are a match to TRBD2. Per germline, CDR1 DFQATT and CDR2 SNEGSKA (reference sequence). The length of the CDR3 is 17 residues. V dropped 6 bases and J dropped 0; count of bases not matched to a gene: 11. CDR3 nucleotides: TGCAGTGCCCCTTCAATCGCTAGCGGGGGCTCCTACAATGAGCAGTTCTTC. Translated, it gives CSAPSIASGGSYNEQFF.

The chain couples TRBV7-9 to TRBJ2-1; TRBD1 matches 7 bases. The V gene's germline CDR1 is SEHNR and CDR2 FQNEAQ (reference sequence). J was trimmed by 0 bases and V by 9 bases; bases with no gene match: 11. The CDR3 has 16 amino acids. The CDR3 is CASPLGGQSSYNEQFF. CDR3 DNA sequence: TGTGCCAGTCCCTTAGGGGGACAGAGCTCCTACAATGAGCAGTTCTTC.

The sample holds a few counts of this clonotype. V gene TRBV28 combines with J gene TRBJ1-2, with D tentatively TRBD1 (5 bases). Germline CDR1 reads MDHEN; CDR2 reads SYDVKM. CDR3 length: 17 residues. V was shortened by 1 base and J by 1 base, with 16 bases between the two germline ends. CDR3 sequence (DNA): TGTGCCAGCAGTTTATTTGTCCCGGGTCAGGGTAACTATGGCTACACCTTC. Its protein is CASSLFVPGQGNYGYTF.

This clonotype came up many times. The V and J genes are TRBV4-1 and TRBJ2-2; D gene uncertain. The V gene lost 4 bases and the J gene lost 1 base, with 7 bases spanning the gap. CDR1 and CDR2 (germline): MGHRA, YSYEKL. This CDR3 comprises 14 residues. CDR3 nucleotides: TGCGCCAGCAGCCCCGCAGTGAACACCGGGGAGCTGTTTTTT. Translated: CASSPAVNTGELFF.

This clonotype was seen only a few times. J is TRBJ2-6 and V is TRBV27; D may correspond to TRBD1 or TRBD2 (6 bases each). The CDR3 is made up of 18 amino acids. Germline V lookup: CDR1 MNHEY, CDR2 SMNVEV (reference sequence). The ends were cut back, 2 bases at V and 4 bases at J, with 18 bases in the middle. The CDR3 DNA follows: TGTGCCAGCAGTTTAATGGGGTTCCGGGGGCCCGGGGCCAACGTCCTGACTTTC. Translated: CASSLMGFRGPGANVLTF.

Ten or more counts support this clonotype. This rearrangement joins TRBV5-6 to TRBJ2-7; D is tentatively TRBD1 or TRBD2 (5 bases each). This CDR3 has 16 residues. Germline V gene sequence: CDR1 SGHDT, CDR2 YYEEEE. Trimming took off 3 bases at V and 0 bases at J, with 16 bases between the two ends. The CDR3 sequence is CASSYTQGVFSYEQYF. Written as DNA, the CDR3 is TGTGCCAGCAGCTATACGCAGGGAGTGTTCTCCTACGAGCAGTACTTC.

The gene calls are TRBV30 and TRBJ2-1; 7 bases align to TRBD1. The V segment lost 3 bases and the J segment 3 bases; nucleotides outside the gene matches: 17. Germline CDR1 and CDR2: GTSNPN and SVGIG (reference sequence). The CDR3 runs to 18 residues. The CDR3 nucleotides read TGTGCCTGGAGGACAGGGACCCCTGCCCGGGTACTCTACAATGAGCAGTTCTTC. It translates to CAWRTGTPARVLYNEQFF.

This clonotype was detected a few times. The gene calls are TRBV9 and TRBJ2-2, with unresolved D. CDR1 is SGDLS, CDR2 YYNGEE, per germline. The CDR3 contains 13 residues. V was trimmed by 8 bases and J by 7 bases, leaving 15 bases between them. CDR3 nucleotides: TGTGCCAGTAGACATGGGTCTGGCGGGGAGCTGTTTTTT. The encoded protein is CASRHGSGGELFF.

This clonotype appeared a few times. The genes are TRBV28 and TRBJ1-5, with D unresolved. Germline V lookup: CDR1 MDHEN, CDR2 SYDVKM. The CDR3 contains 14 residues. V shed 3 bases and J shed 8 bases, with 14 bases lying between them. DNA for the CDR3: TGTGCCAGCAGTTTGCGGCTCCCCCAGGAGCCCCAGCATTTT. It specifies CASSLRLPQEPQHF.

CDR3 in amino acids: CATSRETGELFF. CDR3 in DNA: TGTGCCACCAGCAGAGAGACCGGGGAGCTGTTTTTT. V is TRBV15 and J is TRBJ2-2; no firm D call. Germline V CDR1 and CDR2: LNHNV, YYDKDF (reference sequence). Trimming stripped 0 bases from V and 5 bases from J, with 1 base between. The length of the CDR3 is 12 residues.

This chain links TRBV11-1 with TRBJ1-1, with D maybe TRBD1 (6 bases). The CDR3 is made up of 15 amino acids. Germline V gives CDR1 SGHAT, CDR2 FQDESV (reference sequence). Trimming cost V 5 bases and J 1 base, with 14 bases left between them. In DNA, the CDR3 is TGTGCCAGCAGCGGGACACCTAATCCGAACACTGAAGCTTTCTTT. It codes for CASSGTPNPNTEAFF.

The table lists this clonotype with a few counts. The V and J genes are TRBV20-1 and TRBJ2-3, with 8 bases that match TRBD2. The germline V gene has CDR1 DFQATT and CDR2 SNEGSKA (reference sequence). V lost 1 base and J lost 0; bases outside the gene matches: 9. The CDR3 totals 17 residues. CDR3 loop: CSARGPTSGASTDTQYF. As DNA, the CDR3 is TGCAGTGCTAGAGGCCCTACTAGCGGAGCTAGCACAGATACGCAGTATTTT.

V and J are TRBV7-6 and TRBJ2-3; the D is unclear. Germline CDR1 and CDR2: SGHVS and FNYEAQ. V was pared by 5 bases and J by 2 bases, with 14 bases between. The length of the CDR3 is 15 residues. The CDR3 loop is CASSHPAPYTDTQYF. The CDR3, as DNA: TGTGCCAGCAGCCACCCCGCACCCTACACAGATACGCAGTATTTT.

As concerns this clonotype: The junction departs from the called germline gene at one end, perhaps through a read error. This chain links TRBV3-1 with TRBJ2-7; D ambiguous. This CDR3 is built from 12 residues. Germline values: CDR1 LGHDT, CDR2 YNNKEL (reference sequence). CDR3 amino acids: CGSSQGNYEQYF. The CDR3 bases are TGTGGCAGCAGCCAAGGGAACTACGAGCAGTACTTC.

The table lists this clonotype with a few counts. This chain links TRBV20-1 with TRBJ2-1; D unresolved. Trimming took off 4 bases at V and 10 bases at J, with 8 bases between the two ends. The CDR3 contains 10 residues. Germline loops: CDR1 DFQATT, CDR2 SNEGSKA (reference sequence). CDR3 sequence (DNA): TGCAGTGCTACGTGGGGAGAGCAGTTCTTC. It translates to CSATWGEQFF.